This T cell receptor (beta chain) was recorded in a study of blood T cell repertoires in COVID-19. All exposed participants met a person with COVID-19 within 2 weeks before entering the study. There are 14 residues in the CDR3. Looked up from germline, CDR1 is MNHEY and CDR2 is SVGEGT. The ends lost 4 bases at V and 7 bases at J; junction bases unmatched: 7. Assay used: immunoSEQ multiplex PCR; TCRdb lists only in-frame clones, some missing. The sample lists about 150,000 clones; 75% to 90% were seen once. The chain joins TRBV6-2 or TRBV6-3 to TRBJ2-5; 9 bases map to TRBD1. This receptor was obtained from a man in his 70s who had been exposed to COVID-19. The sample taken for sequencing was PBMCs or T cells enriched from blood (not recorded which). CDR3 coding DNA: TGTGCCAGCAGTTGGCCACAGGGGGCTCGGACCCAGTACTTC. Protein product: CASSWPQGARTQYF.